A single sample gave rise to the 30 T cell receptor beta chains below, sequenced in a study of blood T cell repertoires in COVID-19. Some clones are missing from TCRdb's copy, which holds only in-frame ones; the method was immunoSEQ multiplex PCR. The repertoire has 200,000 to 250,000 clones, around 84% of them found once; the top ten carry 1.4%. What was sequenced was peripheral blood. The source is a woman between 40 and 55 years old who had recovered from COVID-19.

Note on this clone: The sample contains more than one DNA sequence encoding this CDR3. The chain recombines TRBV18 with TRBJ1-5, with D uncertain. Germline CDR1 and CDR2: KGHSH and LQKENI. Trimming took 3 bases from V and 5 from J, leaving 8 bases between them. The CDR3 spans 13 residues. For the CDR3, the DNA is TGTGCCAGCTCACCGGGGAGAGATCAGCCCCAGCATTTT. Its protein is CASSPGRDQPQHF.

The V call is TRBV28, the J call TRBJ2-7; D possibly corresponds to TRBD1 (5 bases). CDR3 length: 13 residues. Germline assignment: CDR1 MDHEN and CDR2 SYDVKM. The V and J ends lost 6 bases and 9 bases respectively, with 18 bases between them. Written as DNA, the CDR3 is TGTGCCAGCAGCCTCCTAGTAGGAAGGGGGCAGTACTTC. It is translated as CASSLLVGRGQYF.

The rearrangement uses TRBV28 and TRBJ1-4; perhaps TRBD1 as D (5 bases). Deletions cut 5 bases from V and 8 bases from J, with 21 bases between. The CDR3 length is 16 residues. Germline V CDR1 and CDR2: MDHEN, SYDVKM. CDR3 loop: CASSVVLAGIREKLFF. The CDR3 DNA reads as TGTGCCAGCAGTGTCGTTTTGGCAGGGATTAGGGAAAAACTGTTTTTT.

The chain couples TRBV15 to TRBJ2-1, with 10 bases fitting TRBD2. The V segment lost 4 bases and the J segment 3 bases; nucleotides outside the gene matches: 6. Germline-derived CDR1 and CDR2 are LNHNV and YYDKDF (reference sequence). This CDR3 comprises 16 residues. As DNA, the CDR3 is TGTGCCACCAGCACCCGAAGACTAGCGGGCTACAATGAGCAGTTCTTC. Residues: CATSTRRLAGYNEQFF. The full variable domain, completed using reference TRBV15 and TRBJ2-1, is DAMVIQNPRYQVTQFGKPVTLSCSQTLNHNVMYWYQQKSSQAPKLLFHYYDKDFNNEADTPDNFQSRRPNTSFCFLDIRSPGLGDTAMYLCATSTRRLAGYNEQFFGPGTRLTVL.

With regard to this clone: The sample carries other DNA sequences with the same CDR3. J is TRBJ2-3 and V is TRBV7-9; 7 positions match TRBD1. In germline, CDR1 is SEHNR, CDR2 FQNEAQ (reference sequence). Trimming cost V 1 base and J 3 bases; bases outside gene matches: 4. The CDR3 is made up of 15 amino acids. CDR3 amino acids: CASSLGQGGTDTQYF. Written as DNA, the CDR3 is TGTGCCAGCAGCTTAGGACAGGGCGGGACAGATACGCAGTATTTT.

This rearrangement joins TRBV7-9 to TRBJ2-5; the D gene is possibly TRBD2 (6 bases). CDR3 length: 14 residues. Between the trimmed V and J ends, which lost 4 bases and 2 bases, there was a span of 11 bases. Germline V gives CDR1 SEHNR, CDR2 FQNEAQ (reference sequence). The CDR3 sequence is CASSSAGTQETQYF. The CDR3 nucleotides are TGTGCCAGCAGCTCCGCGGGGACTCAAGAGACCCAGTACTTC. The whole variable domain, remainder taken from reference TRBV7-9 and TRBJ2-5, is DTGVSQNPRHKITKRGQNVTFRCDPISEHNRLYWYRQTLGQGPEFLTYFQNEAQLEKSRLLSDRFSAERPKGSFSTLEIQRTEQGDSAMYLCASSSAGTQETQYFGPGTRLLVL.

The chain uses TRBV5-1 and TRBJ2-3; D unresolved. Germline CDR1 reads SGHRS; CDR2 reads YFSETQ. The CDR3 covers 16 residues. V was cut by 2 bases and J by 0 bases, with 13 bases left in between. This CDR3 reads CASSLGGYSSTDTQYF. CDR3 nucleotides: TGCGCCAGCAGCTTAGGCGGCTACTCTAGCACAGATACGCAGTATTTT.

This clone was recorded only once. This sequence joins TRBV2 and TRBJ1-5; 7 bases fit TRBD1. The V and J ends lost 2 bases and 1 base, in that order; junction bases with no gene match: 5. Looked up from germline, CDR1 is SNHLY and CDR2 is FYNNEI. CDR3 length equals 16 residues. The CDR3 nucleotides are TGTGCCAGCAGTGAAACCAGGACAGGAAGCAATCAGCCCCAGCATTTT. Translation: CASSETRTGSNQPQHF.

The V gene is TRBV4-3, the J gene TRBJ1-6; D might be TRBD1 (6 bases). This CDR3 region has 16 residues. V gave up 4 bases and J gave up 2 bases, with 12 bases separating them. Germline CDR1 is LGHNA and CDR2 is YSLEER. The CDR3 here is CASSPRGSTYNSPLHF. In DNA form, the CDR3 reads TGCGCCAGCAGCCCCAGGGGTAGCACCTATAATTCACCCCTCCACTTT.

The V and J genes are TRBV7-9 and TRBJ1-2; D is unclear. Germline V lookup: CDR1 SEHNR, CDR2 FQNEAQ (reference sequence). V dropped 1 base and J dropped 7 bases, with 16 bases sitting between them. This CDR3 region has 15 residues. For the CDR3, the DNA is TGTGCCAGCAGCTTAGTAGTTTCATTTTCGTCTGGCTACACCTTC. This codes for CASSLVVSFSSGYTF.

The genes are TRBV7-8 and TRBJ2-2, with D uncertain. Trimming pared 5 bases from V and 0 bases from J, leaving 13 bases between. CDR1 and CDR2 from the germline V gene are SGHVS and FQNEAQ. CDR3 length: 16 residues. CDR3: CASSAIGGTNTGELFF. CDR3 coding DNA: TGTGCCAGCAGCGCAATCGGCGGAACGAACACCGGGGAGCTGTTTTTT.

This clone has a handful of counts. The rearrangement joins TRBV2 to TRBJ2-3; no definite D call. The length of the CDR3 is 13 residues. Trimming shortened V by 8 bases and J by 1 base, and 10 bases separated the two germline ends. Germline V gene sequence: CDR1 SNHLY, CDR2 FYNNEI. This CDR3 is CASADTGTDTQYF. CDR3 bases: TGTGCCAGCGCCGACACTGGCACAGATACGCAGTATTTT.

The chain recombines TRBV5-1 with TRBJ1-1, with unresolved D. This CDR3 has 14 amino acids. Trimming shortened V by 2 bases and J by 1 base, and 9 bases separated the two germline ends. The germline CDR1 and CDR2 sequences are SGHRS and YFSETQ. The CDR3 DNA reads as TGCGCCAGCAGCTTCGGTTCTGGGAACACTGAAGCTTTCTTT. Protein sequence: CASSFGSGNTEAFF.

The rearrangement joins TRBV28 to TRBJ2-5, with D possibly being TRBD2 (5 bases). Germline-derived CDR1 and CDR2 are MDHEN and SYDVKM. CDR3 length equals 13 residues. The V gene lost 1 base and the J gene lost 5 bases, with 8 bases spanning the gap. The CDR3: CASSLSRRETQYF. The CDR3 coding sequence is TGTGCCAGCAGTTTATCTAGGAGGGAGACCCAGTACTTC.

The rearrangement links TRBV12-3 or TRBV12-4 to TRBJ2-7; D gene unclear. CDR3 size: 11 residues. V was cut by 5 bases and J by 1 base, with 3 bases left in between. Here the CDR3 reads CASSVSYEQYF. For the CDR3, the DNA is TGTGCCAGCAGTGTATCCTACGAGCAGTACTTC.

The rearrangement links TRBV9 to TRBJ1-1, with D perhaps matching TRBD1 (6 bases). Trimming shortened V by 0 bases and J by 4 bases, and 13 bases separated the two germline ends. The CDR3 has 15 residues. Germline V gene sequence: CDR1 SGDLS, CDR2 YYNGEE. CDR3 nucleotides: TGTGCCAGCAGCGTAGATGGGGGGGCCAGCACTGAAGCTTTCTTT. Encoded protein: CASSVDGGASTEAFF. Drawing the rest from reference TRBV9 and TRBJ1-1, the complete variable domain is DSGVTQTPKHLITATGQRVTLRCSPRSGDLSVYWYQQSLDQGLQFLIQYYNGEERAKGNILERFSAQQFPDLHSELNLSSLELGDSALYFCASSVDGGASTEAFFGQGTRLTVV.

V usage is TRBV5-1 and J usage is TRBJ1-2; TRBD1 aligns across 8 bases. The V segment lost 0 bases and the J segment 3 bases; nucleotides outside the gene matches: 1. The CDR3 sequence is 14 residues long. In germline, CDR1 is SGHRS, CDR2 YFSETQ. This CDR3 is CASSLGTGHYGYTF. CDR3 sequence (DNA): TGCGCCAGCAGCTTGGGGACAGGGCACTATGGCTACACCTTC.

The chain employs TRBV5-1 and TRBJ2-5; D is possibly TRBD1 (5 bases). The germline V and J ends were trimmed by 1 base and 2 bases, with 9 bases remaining between them. Germline lookup yields CDR1 SGHRS and CDR2 YFSETQ. This CDR3 comprises 14 residues. CDR3: CASSLIGDQETQYF. DNA for the CDR3: TGCGCCAGCAGCTTGATAGGGGATCAAGAGACCCAGTACTTC.

This clone was detected only a few times. The genes are TRBV7-2 and TRBJ2-1, with 7 bases matching TRBD1. The CDR3 spans 16 residues. V gave up 0 bases and J gave up 2 bases; unmatched junction bases: 4. Germline CDR1 and CDR2: SGHTA and FQGNSA. CDR3 coding DNA: TGTGCCAGCAGCTTAGCTGGGACAGAGACCTACAATGAGCAGTTCTTC. Its protein product is CASSLAGTETYNEQFF.

The J gene is TRBJ2-2, the V gene TRBV15, with D maybe TRBD2 (5 bases). Germline assignment: CDR1 LNHNV and CDR2 YYDKDF (reference sequence). The CDR3 sequence is 16 residues long. Trimming removed 1 base from V and 4 bases from J, with 13 bases in between. The chain's CDR3 is CATSRGLARVTGELFF. The CDR3 DNA is TGTGCCACCAGCAGAGGACTCGCGAGGGTCACCGGGGAGCTGTTTTTT.

The rearrangement uses TRBV7-9 and TRBJ2-1, with a tentative D call TRBD1 (5 bases). Trimming pared 2 bases from V and 6 bases from J, leaving 23 bases between. Germline CDR1 SEHNR, CDR2 FQNEAQ (reference sequence). The CDR3 runs 18 residues. This CDR3 is CASSLSLGFQGRSNEQFF. CDR3 in DNA: TGTGCCAGCAGCTTATCGCTCGGCTTTCAGGGTCGAAGCAATGAGCAGTTCTTC. Supplemented by reference TRBV7-9 and TRBJ2-1, the full variable domain reads DTGVSQNPRHKITKRGQNVTFRCDPISEHNRLYWYRQTLGQGPEFLTYFQNEAQLEKSRLLSDRFSAERPKGSFSTLEIQRTEQGDSAMYLCASSLSLGFQGRSNEQFFGPGTRLTVL.

This chain uses TRBV19 with TRBJ1-1; possible D gene TRBD1, 5 bases. V lost 3 bases, J lost 2 bases, and 25 bases lay in between. The germline CDR1 and CDR2 sequences are LNHDA and SQIVND (reference sequence). The CDR3 runs to 19 residues. The DNA for the CDR3 is TGTGCCAGTAGTATGAACTCCAGGTGGGGCGAACCTACCAACACTGAAGCTTTCTTT. Translated: CASSMNSRWGEPTNTEAFF.

The genes are TRBV2 and TRBJ2-3, with D perhaps matching TRBD1 (6 bases). The germline gives CDR1 SNHLY, CDR2 FYNNEI. The CDR3 extends over 15 amino acids. Trimming pared 7 bases from V and 0 bases from J, leaving 14 bases between. This CDR3 reads CASKLRQESTDTQYF. The DNA of the CDR3 is TGTGCCAGCAAGCTCAGACAGGAGAGCACAGATACGCAGTATTTT.

This clone qualifies as medium-sized. Additional DNA sequences in this sample encode the identical CDR3. V usage is TRBV7-9 and J usage is TRBJ2-1; TRBD2 aligns across 14 bases. The CDR3 is 15 residues long. Germline lookup yields CDR1 SEHNR and CDR2 FQNEAQ (reference sequence). The ends lost 2 bases at V and 7 bases at J; junction bases unmatched: 1. CDR3 protein: CASSLRTSGGNEQFF. In DNA form, the CDR3 reads TGTGCCAGCAGCTTACGGACTAGCGGGGGGAATGAGCAGTTCTTC.

The V and J genes are TRBV6-1 and TRBJ2-3; 9 bases agree with TRBD1. The CDR3 covers 15 residues. Germline CDR1 MNHNS, CDR2 SASEGT. Trimming took 0 bases from V and 8 from J; bases not matched to a gene: 6. Written as DNA, the CDR3 is TGTGCCAGCAGTGAAGCGGCCGGGACAGGGATTACGCAGTATTTT. Translated, it gives CASSEAAGTGITQYF.

This clone was found once. The chain uses TRBV7-2 and TRBJ2-5; D might be TRBD1 (5 bases). The CDR3 is made up of 13 amino acids. The V gene's germline CDR1 is SGHTA and CDR2 FQGNSA. The V and J ends lost 3 bases and 5 bases respectively, with 10 bases between them. CDR3 amino acids: CASSLQGRETQYF. CDR3 sequence (DNA): TGTGCCAGCAGCTTGCAGGGTCGGGAGACCCAGTACTTC.

As to this clone: One junction end disagrees with the germline gene, perhaps due to a read error. This chain uses TRBV7-7 with TRBJ2-5, with 7 bases lining up with TRBD2. This CDR3 is built from 13 residues. CDR1 is SSHAT, CDR2 FNYEAQ, per germline (reference sequence). The CDR3 region has the DNA TGTGCTAGCAGCCGACTAGCCCAAGAGACCCAGTACTTC. This encodes CASSRLAQETQYF.

CDR3 in DNA: TGCGCCAGCAGTGATACCTACGAGCAGTACTTC. Protein sequence: CASSDTYEQYF. V and J are TRBV10-2 and TRBJ2-7; D not resolved. CDR3 length: 11 residues. Trimming took off 3 bases at V and 2 bases at J, with 2 bases between the two ends. Germline V gives CDR1 WSHSY, CDR2 SAAADI.

CDR3 DNA sequence: TGTGCCAGCAGCCGACTAGCGGGGAACACAGATACGCAGTATTTT. Protein product: CASSRLAGNTDTQYF. J is TRBJ2-3 and V is TRBV4-2, with 11 bases aligning to TRBD2. The V segment lost 4 bases and the J segment 2 bases; nucleotides outside the gene matches: 2. The CDR3 length is 15 residues. The V gene's germline CDR1 is LGHNA and CDR2 YNFKEQ.

V usage is TRBV2 and J usage is TRBJ1-6, with D maybe TRBD1 (6 bases). Germline V gene sequence: CDR1 SNHLY, CDR2 FYNNEI. The CDR3 covers 13 residues. V shed 9 bases and J shed 7 bases, with 13 bases lying between them. The DNA for the CDR3 is TGTGCCAGTCGGTGGACAGAAAATTCACCCCTCCACTTT. Translated, it gives CASRWTENSPLHF.